Listed here are 2 T cell receptor beta chains from one sample, sequenced in a study of T cells in Graves' hyperthyroidism and ophthalmopathy (dated by TCRdb to 2018 to 2020). Libraries came from multiplex PCR. Instrument used: Illumina HiSeq 2000. The TCR beta CDR3 regions were amplified from the RNA transcripts. The TCR CDR3 was subjected to a first round of RT-PCR using the HTBI primer set and the Qiagen OneStep RT-PCR kit. TCRdb reprocessed the public reads (quality trimming at Q25 with fastp, clone calling with MiXCR) and kept in-frame beta chains. Rows with a matching CDR3 protein are joined into one entry that keeps the most common DNA and genes. Counted in this sample were 190,000 or so distinct CDR3 sequences; about 17% of them appeared once. Around 43% of the sample is in the top ten clones. The sequencing input was blood. The receptors derive from a man aged 40-49 years with Graves' hyperthyroidism.

The chain carries TRBV6-2 or TRBV6-3 and TRBJ2-5; 9 bases line up with TRBD2. CDR3 size: 15 residues. Trimming cost V 6 bases and J 4 bases; bases outside gene matches: 9. Germline-derived CDR1 and CDR2 are MNHEY and SVGEGT. This CDR3 is CASRFWREGSETQYF. The CDR3 region has the DNA TGTGCCAGCAGATTCTGGCGGGAGGGATCAGAGACCCAGTACTTC.

This clonotype was counted a few times. J is TRBJ2-3 and V is TRBV20-1, with TRBD2 identical over 10 bases. V lost 0 bases, J lost 1 base, and 10 bases stayed unmatched. CDR3 length equals 18 residues. The germline CDR1 and CDR2 sequences are DFQATT and SNEGSKA (reference sequence). The CDR3 coding sequence is TGCAGTGCTAGAGACCCCCAGCGGGGGGGCCGGGGCACAGATACGCAGTATTTT. Amino acids: CSARDPQRGGRGTDTQYF.